Listed below are T cell receptor beta chains from one sample, sequenced in a study of OX40 agonist ivuxolimab in advanced cancers. Profiled with immunoSEQ multiplex PCR; TCRdb holds only in-frame clones, not every one. The sample has around 30,000 clones; about four fifths are singletons. Sequenced here: CD4+ or CD8+ T cells sorted from blood, sampled in a trial of the OX40 agonist ivuxolimab. These receptors all stem from an adult with an advanced solid tumor such as melanoma, head and neck, liver or kidney cancer. Both conserved end residues are part of each CDR3. Fields, in order: J gene, D gene, clone size, V gene, CDR3 DNA, CDR3 protein. The D gene is left open where the match is weak. Clone size appears in some rows only: once, few, many, or a class for an expanded clone.

TRBJ1-2,-,-,TRBV7-3,TGTGCCAGCAGCCCATTAGGGGGATGGGAGGGCTACACCTTC,CASSPLGGWEGYTF
TRBJ2-3,-,-,TRBV4-2,TGTGCCAGCAGCCAGGCCCTATGGGACACAGATACGCAGTATTTT,CASSQALWDTDTQYF
TRBJ2-2,-,medium-sized,TRBV6-4,TGTGCCAGCAGTGACTCGGACAACACCGGGGAGCTGTTTTTT,CASSDSDNTGELFF
TRBJ2-4,-,once,TRBV19,TGTGCCAGTAGTATAGTCCCACAGGGAGCCAAAAACATTCAGTACTTC,CASSIVPQGAKNIQYF
TRBJ1-2,TRBD1,-,TRBV6-1,TGTGCCAGCAGTGAGGACAGGTTCTTCTATGGCTACACCTTC,CASSEDRFFYGYTF
TRBJ2-5,TRBD2,-,TRBV2,TGTGCCAGCAGTACTAGCGGGAAGGAGACCCAGTACTTC,CASSTSGKETQYF
TRBJ2-1,-,-,TRBV29-1,TGCAGCGTTGGTATGGACAATGAGCAGTTCTTC,CSVGMDNEQFF
TRBJ2-3,-,medium-sized,TRBV5-1,TGCGCCAGCAGCTTGGCCCGCACAGATACGCAGTATTTT,CASSLARTDTQYF
TRBJ2-7,TRBD1,-,TRBV2,TGTGCCAGCACGGCGTCCGGGACAGGGGGCTACGAGCAGTACTTC,CASTASGTGGYEQYF
TRBJ1-1,-,-,TRBV7-9,TGTGCCAGCAGCTCACAGGGAGGGAACACTGAAGCTTTCTTT,CASSSQGGNTEAFF
TRBJ2-7,-,-,TRBV5-6,TGTGCCAGCAGCTTGCTTCCAGCGGATACCTACGAGCAGTACTTC,CASSLLPADTYEQYF
TRBJ2-1,TRBD1,-,TRBV6-5,TGTGCCAGCAGTCGCCGCTCAGGGGGCAATGAGCAGTTCTTC,CASSRRSGGNEQFF
TRBJ2-1,TRBD1,-,TRBV4-1,TGCGCCAGCAGCCAGGACAGGTATGAGCAGTTCTTC,CASSQDRYEQFF
TRBJ1-2,TRBD1,once,TRBV28,TGTGCCAGCACCCCCCCGACAGGGCGAGTAGCTAACTATGGCTACACCTTC,CASTPPTGRVANYGYTF
TRBJ1-6,TRBD1,-,TRBV9,TGTGCCAGCAGCGTAGGTTTGGGACAGGGGGAATCACCCCTCCACTTT,CASSVGLGQGESPLHF
TRBJ1-5,-,few,TRBV30,TGTGCCTGGAGTGTATCGGGGGATCAGCCCCAGCATTTT,CAWSVSGDQPQHF
TRBJ1-2,TRBD1,-,TRBV7-3,TGTGCCAGCAGCTTGACAGGGTTGGAGGGCTACACCTTC,CASSLTGLEGYTF
TRBJ1-4,-,-,TRBV5-1,TGCGCCAGCAGCCGGGACCCAAATGAAAAACTGTTTTTT,CASSRDPNEKLFF
TRBJ2-5,-,-,TRBV15,TGTGCCACCAGCCAAGGGGGAGTGGAAGAGACCCAGTACTTC,CATSQGGVEETQYF
TRBJ1-1,TRBD1,-,TRBV7-9,TGTGCCAGCAGCTTAAGTAGGACAGGGGGCACTGAAGCTTTCTTT,CASSLSRTGGTEAFF
TRBJ2-3,-,-,TRBV9,TGTGCCAGCAGCGTACTTGGGGGTAGCACAGATACGCAGTATTTT,CASSVLGGSTDTQYF
TRBJ2-3,-,once,TRBV7-2,TGTGCCAGCAGCTTAGTTGGGGGCGGGGTCGATACGCAGTATTTT,CASSLVGGGVDTQYF
TRBJ2-3,TRBD2,-,TRBV7-2,TGTGCCAGCACCGTACTAGCGGGGGGGGGTGCAGATACGCAGTATTTT,CASTVLAGGGADTQYF
TRBJ1-6,-,-,TRBV29-1,TGCAGCGTCGGGACTGACTTTAATTCACCCCTCCACTTT,CSVGTDFNSPLHF
TRBJ1-1,TRBD1,-,TRBV27,TGTGCCAGCAGTTTAAGCGGGACAGGCTACACTGAAGCTTTCTTT,CASSLSGTGYTEAFF
TRBJ2-3,TRBD2,-,TRBV28,TGTGCCAGCAGGTTAGCGGGGGGGGCAGATACGCAGTATTTT,CASRLAGGADTQYF
TRBJ1-2,TRBD1,once,TRBV10-3,TGTGCCACCGATCGAGGACAGGGTGGCTATGGCTACACCTTC,CATDRGQGGYGYTF
TRBJ2-3,-,-,TRBV7-3,TGTGCCAGCAGCTTAGACGCGGCAGATACGCAGTATTTT,CASSLDAADTQYF
TRBJ1-5,-,-,TRBV7-8,TGTGCCAGCGCACCTACCGGAGGGACACCGAATCAGCCCCAGCATTTT,CASAPTGGTPNQPQHF
TRBJ2-2,TRBD1,few,TRBV7-3,TGTGCCAGCAGCTTCCCGGGACAGGGGGCCGGGGAGCTGTTTTTT,CASSFPGQGAGELFF
TRBJ2-4,-,-,TRBV21-1,TGTGCCAGCAGCAAGGGGACCCAGGTTGAGGTAGCCAAAAACATTCAGTACTTC,CASSKGTQVEVAKNIQYF
TRBJ2-3,-,-,TRBV27,TGTGCCAGCAGTTTAGGACCCCCGGCGGGCACAGATACGCAGTATTTT,CASSLGPPAGTDTQYF